This T cell receptor (beta chain) was found in a study of control samples from healthy donors and cancer patients. The CDR3 contains 15 residues. Germline V lookup: CDR1 SEHNR, CDR2 FQNEAQ (reference sequence). With 1 base removed from V and 4 bases from J, the gap between germline ends came to 13 bases. Method: immunoSEQ multiplex PCR; TCRdb's copy keeps in-frame clones and lacks some. In the table there are 24,000 or so clones, around 85% of which are singletons. Specimen: PBMCs. The V call is TRBV7-9, the J call TRBJ1-2; TRBD1 might be the D (5 bases). The origin of this receptor is a man in his sixties with head and neck cancer. The CDR3 DNA sequence: TGTGCCAGCAGCTTAGTAGGGGAGAGTGGCTATGGCTACACCTTC. Translated, it gives CASSLVGESGYGYTF.